The rows below give T cell receptor beta chains drawn from one sample of a study of molecular identifiers for immune sequencing clone quantification. One entry per CDR3 protein, called by TCRdb with MiXCR from the PCR reads. Of more than 550,000 distinct CDR3 sequences in the sample, less than 30% were seen once. The sample was naive CD8+ T cells from blood, with Jurkat cell RNA spiked in. The receptor set was obtained from a human donor in good health. Some libraries in this study had Jurkat cell RNA spiked in. Both conserved end residues are part of each CDR3. The D gene is left open where the match is weak. Only part of the rows carry a size: once, few, many, or a class if the clone is expanded.

length	J	D	V	size	CDR3	DNA
15	TRBJ1-2	TRBD1	TRBV7-6	many	CASSPWDRGNYGYTF	TGTGCCAGCAGCCCATGGGACAGGGGAAACTATGGCTACACCTTC
16	TRBJ1-1	.	TRBV4-3	.	CASSQDRYSLNTKAFF	TGCGCCAGCAGCCAAGATCGGTATAGCCTGAACACTAAAGCTTTCTTT
16	TRBJ2-2	.	TRBV24-1	few	CATSDLTGGETGELFF	TGTGCCACCAGTGATTTGACCGGGGGCGAAACCGGGGAGCTGTTTTTT
17	TRBJ2-7	.	TRBV6-1	.	CASSEEGLKKWSYEQYF	TGTGCCAGCAGTGAAGAGGGACTCAAAAAATGGTCCTACGAGCAGTACTTC
13	TRBJ2-1	.	TRBV30	few	CAWTVGASNEQFF	TGTGCCTGGACTGTAGGGGCCTCCAATGAGCAGTTCTTC
16	TRBJ1-2	.	TRBV3-1	once	CASSQDPLGRAYGYTF	TGTGCCAGCAGCCAAGATCCCCTGGGCAGGGCGTACGGCTACACCTTC
15	TRBJ2-7	.	TRBV11-2	.	CASSVDGFPTYEQYF	TGTGCCAGCAGCGTGGACGGATTCCCAACCTACGAGCAGTACTTC
15	TRBJ2-7	TRBD2	TRBV27	.	CASRLAGGRSYGQYF	TGTGCCAGCAGGCTAGCGGGGGGCCGCTCCTACGGGCAGTACTTC
20	TRBJ2-3	.	TRBV6-1	few	CASSEEGVGRGGLGTDTQYF	TGTGCCAGCAGTGAAGAAGGGGTGGGCAGGGGAGGATTAGGGACAGATACGCAGTATTTT
14	TRBJ2-7	.	TRBV27	.	CASSLHPEGNEQYF	TGTGCCAGCAGTTTACACCCGGAGGGAAACGAGCAGTACTTC
15	TRBJ2-2	TRBD1	TRBV2	few	CASTSWTGDTGELFF	TGTGCCAGCACCTCTTGGACAGGGGACACCGGGGAGCTGTTTTTT
17	TRBJ2-5	TRBD2	TRBV3-1	few	CASSHYPGLAGRETQYF	TGTGCCAGCAGCCATTACCCGGGGCTAGCGGGGCGGGAGACCCAGTACTTC
14	TRBJ1-4	TRBD1	TRBV27	many	CASRKTGGGEKLFF	TGTGCCAGCAGAAAAACAGGGGGCGGTGAAAAACTGTTTTTT
14	TRBJ2-7	.	TRBV7-9	.	CASSSLQGGDEQYF	TGTGCCAGCAGCAGCCTCCAGGGGGGAGACGAGCAGTACTTC
14	TRBJ2-1	.	TRBV7-9	few	CASTDKGQYNEQFF	TGTGCCAGCACCGACAAGGGCCAGTACAATGAGCAGTTCTTC
15	TRBJ2-7	TRBD1	TRBV7-6	few	CASSLEDRESYEQYF	TGTGCCAGCAGCTTAGAGGACAGGGAAAGCTACGAGCAGTACTTC
13	TRBJ1-5	.	TRBV7-9	many	CATAAGSNQPQHF	TGTGCCACCGCAGCGGGTAGCAATCAGCCCCAGCATTTT
16	TRBJ1-5	.	TRBV11-2	.	CASSAGTSYRNQPQHF	TGTGCCAGCAGCGCCGGGACGTCGTACAGGAATCAGCCCCAGCATTTT
15	TRBJ1-6	.	TRBV4-1	.	CASSQERGIGSPLHF	TGCGCCAGCAGCCAAGAGCGGGGGATTGGTTCACCCCTCCACTTT
13	TRBJ2-7	TRBD2	TRBV15	.	CATSGGTTYEQYF	TGTGCCACCAGCGGGGGGACTACCTACGAGCAGTACTTC
13	TRBJ1-2	.	TRBV3-1	.	CASSRNRDYGYTF	TGTGCCAGCAGCCGAAACAGGGATTATGGCTACACCTTC
16	TRBJ2-3	.	TRBV7-6	.	CASSLAGGPRGDTQYF	TGTGCCAGCAGCTTAGCTGGGGGGCCAAGGGGGGATACGCAGTATTTT
16	TRBJ2-1	.	TRBV12-3/TRBV12-4	.	CASSLVGGQGDLGQFF	TGTGCCAGCAGTTTAGTAGGTGGTCAAGGGGACCTAGGGCAGTTCTTC
15	TRBJ2-5	TRBD2	TRBV6-6	few	CASSYEGGGEETQYF	TGTGCCAGCAGTTACGAGGGCGGGGGGGAAGAGACCCAGTACTTC
16	TRBJ2-4	.	TRBV2	.	CASSESSSVAKNTQYF	TGTGCCAGCAGTGAAAGTAGTAGCGTAGCCAAAAACACTCAGTACTTC
15	TRBJ2-5	TRBD1	TRBV6-1	many	CASSPDRSYQETQYF	TGTGCCAGCAGTCCGGACAGGAGCTACCAAGAGACCCAGTACTTC
18	TRBJ1-6	TRBD1	TRBV5-6	many	CASSLVRGLGSYNSPLHF	TGTGCCAGCAGCTTGGTCAGGGGGCTAGGCTCCTATAATTCACCCCTCCACTTT
12	TRBJ2-3	.	TRBV5-4	many	CASSSGTTKPSF	TGTGCCAGCAGCTCCGGGACCACTAAGCCTTCCTTT
13	TRBJ2-5	.	TRBV13	many	CASHEGSQGTQYF	TGTGCCAGCCACGAGGGTAGTCAAGGTACCCAGTACTTC
15	TRBJ2-4	.	TRBV5-1	many	CASSLHGFQGDIQYF	TGCGCCAGCAGCCTCCACGGGTTCCAAGGGGACATTCAGTACTTC
13	TRBJ2-2	.	TRBV29-1	.	CGVGAGSIGELFF	TGCGGCGTTGGGGCAGGTTCCATCGGGGAGCTGTTTTTT
14	TRBJ1-5	.	TRBV6-2/TRBV6-3	many	CASSYGGRMQPQHF	TGTGCCAGCAGTTACGGGGGGCGCATGCAGCCCCAGCATTTT
13	TRBJ1-1	.	TRBV6-1	many	CASSPRDGLEAFF	TGTGCCAGCAGCCCCCGGGACGGCCTAGAAGCTTTCTTT
13	TRBJ1-1	.	TRBV18	many	CASSPLGTPEAFF	TGTGCCAGCTCACCACTAGGGACCCCCGAAGCTTTCTTT
14	TRBJ2-7	.	TRBV12-3/TRBV12-4	.	CASSFPGRAYEQYF	TGTGCCAGCAGTTTTCCGGGCAGAGCCTACGAGCAGTACTTC
18	TRBJ2-1	TRBD2	TRBV7-2	few	CASSDPSSGRVLFDEQFF	TGTGCCAGCAGCGACCCCTCTAGCGGGAGGGTGTTATTCGATGAGCAGTTCTTC
14	TRBJ2-3	.	TRBV20-1	many	CSARDVRGTDTQYF	TGCAGTGCTAGAGATGTCCGGGGCACAGATACGCAGTATTTT
13	TRBJ1-2	.	TRBV7-9	.	CASSLGGAVGYTF	TGTGCCAGCAGCTTAGGGGGGGCTGTTGGCTACACCTTC
15	TRBJ1-5	.	TRBV6-5	few	CASSYSPGPNQPQHF	TGTGCCAGCAGTTACTCGCCAGGCCCCAATCAGCCCCAGCATTTT
14	TRBJ2-5	.	TRBV12-3/TRBV12-4	.	CASTPGGPRETQYF	TGTGCCAGCACCCCGGGGGGCCCTAGAGAGACCCAGTACTTC
18	TRBJ2-7	TRBD1	TRBV3-1	.	CASSQDGTGQGPIDEQYF	TGTGCCAGCAGCCAAGACGGGACAGGTCAGGGGCCCATTGACGAGCAGTACTTC
18	TRBJ2-2	TRBD1	TRBV28	.	CASTPDRAGYKNTGELFF	TGTGCCAGCACTCCGGACAGGGCGGGCTACAAGAACACCGGGGAGCTGTTTTTT
12	TRBJ2-7	TRBD2	TRBV27	many	CASSFWGGEQYF	TGTGCCAGCAGTTTCTGGGGGGGCGAGCAGTACTTC
15	TRBJ2-1	TRBD1	TRBV7-9	.	CASSLVGTGGNEQFF	TGTGCCAGCAGCTTAGTAGGGACAGGGGGCAATGAGCAGTTCTTC
13	TRBJ2-3	.	TRBV12-3/TRBV12-4	many	CASSIDPRDTQYF	TGTGCCAGCAGTATTGATCCCCGGGATACGCAGTATTTT
15	TRBJ2-7	.	TRBV2	.	CASSPKERSSCEQYF	TGTGCCAGCAGTCCCAAGGAAAGGAGCTCCTGCGAGCAGTACTTC
16	TRBJ2-7	TRBD1	TRBV3-1	few	CASSHGPGTGTYEQYF	TGTGCCAGCAGCCACGGACCCGGGACAGGGACCTACGAGCAGTACTTC
12	TRBJ1-4	.	TRBV2	many	CASTGGSEKLFF	TGTGCCAGCACCGGGGGTAGTGAAAAACTGTTTTTT
15	TRBJ2-3	.	TRBV2	many	CASSEFQGLADTQYF	TGTGCCAGCAGTGAATTTCAAGGGCTCGCAGATACGCAGTATTTT
17	TRBJ2-1	TRBD2	TRBV19	many	CASSSRVLAGGFNEQFF	TGTGCCAGTAGTAGCCGTGTACTAGCGGGGGGCTTCAATGAGCAGTTCTTC
16	TRBJ2-3	TRBD2	TRBV6-1	many	CASSTTGLQNTDTQYF	TGTGCCAGCAGTACTACGGGACTACAAAACACAGATACGCAGTATTTT